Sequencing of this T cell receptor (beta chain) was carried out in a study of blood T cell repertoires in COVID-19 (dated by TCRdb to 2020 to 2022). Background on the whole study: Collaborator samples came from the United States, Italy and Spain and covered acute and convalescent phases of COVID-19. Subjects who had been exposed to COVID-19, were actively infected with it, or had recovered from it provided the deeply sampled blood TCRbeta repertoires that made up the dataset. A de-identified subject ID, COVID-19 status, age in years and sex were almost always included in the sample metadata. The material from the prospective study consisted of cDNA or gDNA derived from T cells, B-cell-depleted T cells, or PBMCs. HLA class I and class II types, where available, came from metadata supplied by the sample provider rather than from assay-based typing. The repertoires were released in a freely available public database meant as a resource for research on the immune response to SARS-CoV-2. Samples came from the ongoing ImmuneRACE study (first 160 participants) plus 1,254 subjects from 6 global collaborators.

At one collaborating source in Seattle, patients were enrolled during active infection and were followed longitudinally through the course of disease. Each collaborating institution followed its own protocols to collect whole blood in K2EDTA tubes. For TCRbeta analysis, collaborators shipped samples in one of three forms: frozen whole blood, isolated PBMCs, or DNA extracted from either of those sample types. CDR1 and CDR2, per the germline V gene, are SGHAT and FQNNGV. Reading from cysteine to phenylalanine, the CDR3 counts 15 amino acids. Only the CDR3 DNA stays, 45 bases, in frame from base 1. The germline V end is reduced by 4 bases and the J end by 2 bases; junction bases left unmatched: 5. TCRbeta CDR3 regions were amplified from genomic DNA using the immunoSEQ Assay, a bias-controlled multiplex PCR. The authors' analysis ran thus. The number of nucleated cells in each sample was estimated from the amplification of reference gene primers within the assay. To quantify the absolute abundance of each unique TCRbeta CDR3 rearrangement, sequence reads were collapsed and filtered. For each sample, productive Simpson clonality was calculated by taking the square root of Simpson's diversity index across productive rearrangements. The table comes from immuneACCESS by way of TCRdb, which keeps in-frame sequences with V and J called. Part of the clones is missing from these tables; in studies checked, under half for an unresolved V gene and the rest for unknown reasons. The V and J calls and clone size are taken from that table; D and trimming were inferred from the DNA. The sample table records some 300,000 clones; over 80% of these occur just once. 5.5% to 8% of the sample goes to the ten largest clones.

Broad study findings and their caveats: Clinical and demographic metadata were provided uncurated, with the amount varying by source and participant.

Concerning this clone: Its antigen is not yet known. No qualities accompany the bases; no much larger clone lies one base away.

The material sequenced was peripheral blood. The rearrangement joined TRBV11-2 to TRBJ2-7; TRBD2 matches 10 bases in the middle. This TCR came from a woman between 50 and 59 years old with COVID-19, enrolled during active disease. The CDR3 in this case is CASSYKTSGAYEQYF. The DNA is TGTGCCAGCAGCTACAAAACTAGCGGGGCCTACGAGCAGTACTTC.